This T cell receptor (beta chain) was profiled in a study of T cell clusters in autoimmune cytopenias. TRB was amplified by touch-down multiplex PCR, primer pools A and B combined. With the multiplex PCR reads reprocessed, TCRdb shows one record per CDR3 protein and no DNA. The listing records about 6,000 distinct CDR3 sequences. The CDR3 has 14 residues. Germline lookup yields CDR1 MDHEN and CDR2 SYDVKM. Comments on this clonotype: Its cognate antigen is unknown.

Whole-study results and caveats: Compared with active autoimmune hepatitis patients, healthy donors showed 2.5 to 3-fold more exclusive TRB clusters. TRB repertoire shifts in secondary cytopenia and chronic lymphocytic leukemia mostly reflected lymphoma, not autoimmunity. Physiological T cell clusters of healthy donors were apparently absent in primary autoimmune cytopenia patients.

TRB amplification used approximately 250 ng of peripheral blood genomic DNA. V is TRBV28 and J is TRBJ1-1. The source is a human donor with an autoimmune cytopenia or autoimmune hepatitis (not recorded which). The sample taken for sequencing was peripheral blood. The CDR3 sequence is CASRILGANTEAFF.